This T cell receptor (beta chain) derives from a study of T cell responses to AZD1222 COVID-19 vaccine (dated by TCRdb to about 2021). Context from the whole study: A total of more than 230 trial participants underwent TCR sequencing, of whom nearly 210 received two doses of AZD1222 and 26 received two doses of the MenACWY control vaccine. Enrollment into the trials was organized by age into subgroups of 18-55, 56-69 and 70-plus years, and those subgroups contained around 150, 28 and 57 TCR-sequenced participants, respectively.

On this clone: Which antigen it targets is not known. The input lacks base qualities; no much larger clone sits a single base away.

The time point tag for this specimen amounts to: about 28 days (+/-7) after the second vaccine dose. AZD1222 recipients given second doses at about 4 weeks or at about 12 weeks were pooled, since spike-specific TCR depth and breadth were not found to differ between the two schedules. Vaccinee samples came from UK trials COV001 and COV002, including a single-blind randomized controlled phase 2/3 trial of AZD1222 (ChAdOx1 nCoV-19) in healthy adults. For TCRbeta chain sequencing, PBMC samples were collected from trial participants at day 0 and at day 28 after the second dose. The CDR3 regions of human TCRbeta chains were subjected to immunosequencing. The original methods were these. TCRs in the repertoires were compared against a reference library of SARS-CoV-2-specific TCRs that had been generated with the MIRA antigen-specificity platform. Breadth was defined as the fraction of unique TCRs that were SARS-CoV-2-associated. Depth was defined as the fraction of total T cells that were SARS-CoV-2-associated. Using the MIRA data, every spike-specific TCR was mapped to the spike region that the TCR reacted to and assigned to either a CD4 or a CD8 class. Log10-transformed breadth and depth values were compared by one-way ANOVA with Sidak's multiple comparisons tests. In TCRdb, the immuneACCESS table is reduced to in-frame sequences with V and J assigned. These tables do not hold every clone; where another copy was compared, an unresolved V gene accounts for under half, and the others remain unexplained. That table supplies the V and J calls and clone size; D and trimming were determined from the DNA. This sample lists fewer than 150,000 clones; 70% to 90% were detected once. Together, the top ten hold 15% to 20% of the sample.

Broad study findings and their caveats: Reportedly, close to half of the unique spike-specific TCRs recognized epitopes lying outside the regions that are mutated in the B.1.351 and B.1.1.7 variants. No day 14 peak-response samples were available, so repertoires were characterized only after the peak T cell response. Most participants were white British and females outnumbered males, and the authors suggested that clonal diversity may have been underestimated. In the small 56-69-year group, the increase in depth fell short of significance, most likely because of low power. The whole spike protein was spanned by vaccine-associated CD4 TCRs, and dominant responses were seen in regions 160-218 and 743-854. Conclusions about previously exposed vaccinees are limited because only six or seven AZD1222 recipients were SARS-CoV-2 seropositive at baseline. After two AZD1222 doses, spike-specific TCR breadth and depth were significantly higher than at day 0 and than in MenACWY recipients.

The TCR was taken from an adult who received the AZD1222 COVID-19 vaccine. The source material was peripheral blood, sampled 28 days after the second AZD1222 dose.

In nucleotide form, the sequence is TGTGCCTGGAGTTTGTCCTACAATGAGCAGTTCTTC. It translates to CAWSLSYNEQFF. This chain joins TRBV30 to TRBJ2-1; a confident D gene designation cannot be given. The CDR3 contains 12 residues, cysteine and phenylalanine counted. Only the CDR3 DNA stays, 36 bases, in frame from base 1. CDR1 and CDR2 are drawn from the germline V gene (reference sequence): GTSNPN, SVGIG. V loses 2 bases, J loses 1 base, and the germline ends lie 3 bases apart.